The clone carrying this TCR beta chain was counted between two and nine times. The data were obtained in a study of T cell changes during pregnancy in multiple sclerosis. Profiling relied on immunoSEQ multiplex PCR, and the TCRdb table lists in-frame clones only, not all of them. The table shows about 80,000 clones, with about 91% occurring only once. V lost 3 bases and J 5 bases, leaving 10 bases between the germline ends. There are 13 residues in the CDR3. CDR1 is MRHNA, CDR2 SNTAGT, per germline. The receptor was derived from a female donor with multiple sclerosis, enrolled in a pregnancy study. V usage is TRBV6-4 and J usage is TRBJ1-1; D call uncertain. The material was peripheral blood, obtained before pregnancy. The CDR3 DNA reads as TGTGCCAGCAGTGAACAGCGGGGTACTGAAGCTTTCTTT. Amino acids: CASSEQRGTEAFF.